This T cell receptor (beta chain) stems from a study of T-cell reconstitution after alpha-beta-depleted transplantation in children. Study-level points and caveats: Alpha-beta T cells present about two months after transplant were reported to originate from several hundred expanded graft clones.

Comment on this clonotype: Its target is unknown.

Molecular barcoding with unique molecular identifiers was used for the TCRbeta library. One entry per CDR3 protein results from TCRdb running MiXCR on the PCR reads. Here the sample spans 300,000 or so distinct CDR3 sequences, approximately 23% being singletons. Sample: PBMCs, mostly from graft donor cells, taken 180 days after TCRalphabeta/CD19-depleted stem cell transplant. The TCR sequence derives from a male patient aged 5 to 17 who had a stem cell transplant for acute lymphoblastic leukemia, so the T cells may come from the graft donor.

Here the CDR3 reads CAIRTGSQNTEAFF. The CDR3 nucleotides are TGTGCCATCAGGACAGGGAGCCAGAACACTGAAGCTTTCTTT. This chain connects TRBV10-3 to TRBJ1-1, with 7 positions matching TRBD1. This CDR3 is 14 amino acids long. Germline-derived CDR1 and CDR2 are ENHRY and SYGVKD. V dropped 6 bases and J dropped 1; count of bases not matched to a gene: 5.